These 32 T cell receptor beta chains were sequenced from one sample in a study of vaccination effects on CD4 cells after COVID-19. No antigen has been identified for these receptors. Assay used: immunoSEQ multiplex PCR; TCRdb lists only in-frame clones, some missing. Of 40,000 to 50,000 clones in the sample, more than 65% were seen once. Antigen-specific CD4+ T cells were expanded with viral peptide pools in the ViraFEST assay before sequencing. It was after more than nine days of culture that CD4+ T cells were isolated. Negative nucleocapsid antibody tests before and after vaccination confirmed no previous SARS-CoV-2 infection. The material sequenced was CD4+ T cells from PBMCs cultured with HCoV-NL63 spike peptides, taken before COVID-19 vaccination. These receptor sequences come from a human donor who received a COVID-19 vaccine.

The chain couples TRBV6-6 to TRBJ2-1, with 10 bases aligning to TRBD2. The germline V gene encodes CDR1 MNHNY and CDR2 SVGAGI (reference sequence). J gave up 6 bases and V 7 bases, and 6 bases lay outside the gene matches. The CDR3 is made up of 14 amino acids. The CDR3 spells CASTASGGANEQFF. The CDR3 DNA follows: TGTGCCAGCACCGCCAGCGGGGGGGCCAATGAGCAGTTCTTC.

This chain joins TRBV3-1 (or the pseudogene TRBV3-2) and TRBJ1-1, with D possibly TRBD1 on 5 matching bases. The CDR3 consists of 14 residues. Per the germline V gene, CDR1 is LGHDT and CDR2 is YNNKEL (reference sequence). V was pared by 3 bases and J by 0 bases, with 8 bases between. The DNA for the CDR3 is TGTGCCAGCAGCCATCGACAGATGAACACTGAAGCTTTCTTT. It specifies CASSHRQMNTEAFF.

The chain uses TRBV7-3 and TRBJ2-3; possible D gene TRBD2, 5 bases. This CDR3 has 16 residues. V was cut by 0 bases and J by 4 bases, with 14 bases left in between. Per the germline V gene, CDR1 is SGHTA and CDR2 is FQGTGA. The DNA of the CDR3 is TGTGCCAGCAGCTTAACGGCTAGCAACGTCGCAGATACGCAGTATTTT. Protein: CASSLTASNVADTQYF. The variable domain in full, with the rest retrieved from reference TRBV7-3 and TRBJ2-3, is GAGVSQTPSNKVTEKGKYVELRCDPISGHTALYWYRQSLGQGPEFLIYFQGTGAADDSGLPNDRFFAVRPEGSVSTLKIQRTERGDSAVYLCASSLTASNVADTQYFGPGTRLTVL.

The chain's CDR3 is CAISESTEKLFF. The CDR3, as DNA: TGTGCCATCAGTGAGTCGACAGAAAAACTGTTTTTT. The chain uses TRBV10-3 and TRBJ1-4; D is uncertain. V shed 0 bases and J shed 8 bases, with 4 bases lying between them. The CDR3 length is 12 residues. Germline lookup yields CDR1 ENHRY and CDR2 SYGVKD.

This clone occurred once. The CDR3 DNA reads TGCGCCAGCAGCTTGGCAGATAAAGATACGCAGTATTTT. It is translated as CASSLADKDTQYF. This chain joins TRBV5-1 and TRBJ2-3; D gene unclear. Per germline, CDR1 SGHRS and CDR2 YFSETQ. CDR3 length: 13 amino acids. The V end lost 0 bases, the J end lost 5 bases, and 7 bases lay between the germline ends. Full variable domain (rest looked up from reference TRBV5-1 and TRBJ2-3): KAGVTQTPRYLIKTRGQQVTLSCSPISGHRSVSWYQQTPGQGLQFLFEYFSETQRNKGNFPGRFSGRQFSNSRSEMNVSTLELGDSALYLCASSLADKDTQYFGPGTRLTVL.

This sequence joins TRBV18 and TRBJ2-2; D may be TRBD2 (5 bases). The CDR3 has 16 residues. Trimming removed 0 bases from V and 4 bases from J, with 12 bases in between. Looked up from germline, CDR1 is KGHSH and CDR2 is LQKENI. CDR3 DNA: TGTGCCAGCTCACCACCGTCGACACGGGGCACCGGGGAGCTGTTTTTT. This codes for CASSPPSTRGTGELFF.

This clone was seen a single time. The chain is built from TRBV18 and TRBJ2-7; D is perhaps TRBD1 (5 bases). V lost 3 bases, J lost 2 bases, and 11 bases lay in between. CDR1 and CDR2 (germline): KGHSH, LQKENI. There are 14 residues in the CDR3. The CDR3 loop is CASSPGQGPYEQYV. In DNA form, the CDR3 reads TGTGCCAGCTCACCCGGCCAGGGCCCCTACGAGCAGTACGTC.

The chain uses TRBV5-1 and TRBJ2-2; no firm D call. The V and J ends lost 2 bases and 0 bases respectively, with 11 bases between them. CDR3 length equals 16 residues. Germline CDR1 SGHRS, CDR2 YFSETQ. The CDR3 here is CASSLGDSSNTGELFF. In nucleotides, the CDR3 is TGCGCCAGCAGCTTAGGAGACTCCTCGAACACCGGGGAGCTGTTTTTT.

The rearrangement links TRBV5-4 to TRBJ2-5, with D perhaps TRBD1 (6 bases). This CDR3 is built from 13 residues. Germline lookup yields CDR1 SGHNT and CDR2 YYREEE (reference sequence). V was clipped by 4 bases and J by 6 bases, with 13 bases between them. CDR3 in amino acids: CASSKDSRKTQYF. The CDR3 coding sequence is TGTGCCAGCAGCAAGGACAGTAGAAAGACCCAGTACTTC.

The J gene is TRBJ1-5, the V gene TRBV19; D call uncertain. V dropped 3 bases and J dropped 0 bases, with 18 bases sitting between them. CDR3 length: 18 amino acids. Germline CDR1 is LNHDA and CDR2 is SQIVND (reference sequence). In DNA, the CDR3 is TGTGCCAGTAGTATGAGGCCAGGCGATTACCGTAGCAATCAGCCCCAGCATTTT. Translated, it gives CASSMRPGDYRSNQPQHF. The full variable domain, in which reference TRBV19 and TRBJ1-5 provide the parts outside the CDR3, is DGGITQSPKYLFRKEGQNVTLSCEQNLNHDAMYWYRQDPGQGLRLIYYSQIVNDFQKGDIAEGYSVSREKKESFPLTVTSAQKNPTAFYLCASSMRPGDYRSNQPQHFGDGTRLSIL.

This clone was detected only once. The chain links TRBV27 to TRBJ2-3; D uncertain. The CDR3 runs to 14 residues. Trimming removed 3 bases from V and 1 base from J, with 8 bases in between. Germline CDR1 reads MNHEY; CDR2 reads SMNVEV (reference sequence). The CDR3 DNA sequence: TGTGCCAGCAGTTTTGGGCTTCGCACAGATACGCAGTATTTT. This sequence encodes CASSFGLRTDTQYF.

This chain uses TRBV7-6 with TRBJ2-6; D is possibly TRBD1 (5 bases). Trimming stripped 7 bases from V and 3 bases from J, with 13 bases between. This CDR3 has 15 residues. Germline-derived CDR1 and CDR2 are SGHVS and FNYEAQ. The CDR3 region is CASIRDSYGANVLTF. Here the CDR3 DNA reads TGTGCCAGCATCAGGGATTCTTATGGGGCCAACGTCCTGACTTTC.

A single count supports this clone. The chain employs TRBV7-6 and TRBJ2-1; D unresolved. Germline lookup yields CDR1 SGHVS and CDR2 FNYEAQ. The CDR3 extends over 14 amino acids. The germline V and J ends were trimmed by 0 bases and 4 bases, with 7 bases remaining between them. This CDR3 is CASSLAGIYNEQFF. In DNA, the CDR3 is TGTGCCAGCAGCTTAGCGGGGATATACAATGAGCAGTTCTTC. Looking up the rest from reference TRBV7-6 and TRBJ2-1 gives the full variable domain: GAGVSQSPRYKVTKRGQDVALRCDPISGHVSLYWYRQALGQGPEFLTYFNYEAQQDKSGLPNDRFSAERPEGSISTLTIQRTEQRDSAMYRCASSLAGIYNEQFFGPGTRLTVL.

Only one count was recorded for this clone. This chain joins TRBV6-4 and TRBJ2-3, with D unclear. Germline V gives CDR1 MRHNA, CDR2 SNTAGT. The length of the CDR3 is 15 residues. The V end was cut by 0 bases, the J end by 4 bases, with 11 bases between. As DNA, the CDR3 is TGTGCCAGCAGTGACTCATATGGGTTAGCAGATACGCAGTATTTT. It yields the protein CASSDSYGLADTQYF.

CDR3 sequence: CASSSGTGGHNEQFF. The DNA of the CDR3 is TGCGCCAGCAGCTCCGGGACAGGGGGCCACAATGAGCAGTTCTTC. The genes are TRBV5-1 and TRBJ2-1, with 12 bases lining up with TRBD1. This CDR3 spans 15 amino acids. The germline V gene encodes CDR1 SGHRS and CDR2 YFSETQ. With V trimmed by 3 bases and J by 5 bases, 3 bases remained unmatched.

The CDR3 DNA reads TGTGCCACCAGCCGCGGGGGGAGCTCCTACGAGCAGTACGTC. As protein: CATSRGGSSYEQYV. This sequence joins TRBV15 and TRBJ2-7; 8 positions match TRBD2. V was pared by 5 bases and J by 0 bases, with 3 bases of the junction left unmatched. The length of the CDR3 is 14 residues. Germline assignment: CDR1 LNHNV and CDR2 YYDKDF (reference sequence).

V and J are TRBV3-1 (or the pseudogene TRBV3-2) and TRBJ1-3; no clear D. The CDR3 extends over 15 amino acids. Trimming removed 1 base from V and 9 bases from J, with 16 bases in between. Germline-derived CDR1 and CDR2 are LGHDT and YNNKEL (reference sequence). This CDR3 reads CASSQAEIWKGTIYF. CDR3 nucleotide sequence: TGTGCCAGCAGCCAAGCAGAGATCTGGAAGGGCACCATATATTTT.

This sequence joins TRBV6-6 and TRBJ1-3; possible D gene TRBD1, 5 bases. Trimming pared 6 bases from V and 4 bases from J, leaving 16 bases between. This CDR3 region has 15 residues. CDR1 and CDR2 from the germline V gene are MNHNY and SVGAGI (reference sequence). CDR3 loop: CASSPSPRTGNTIYF. The CDR3 DNA reads as TGTGCCAGCAGCCCGTCCCCCAGGACAGGAAACACCATATATTTT.

The gene calls are TRBV27 and TRBJ1-4, with D unresolved. CDR3 length: 11 amino acids. The ends were cut back, 4 bases at V and 7 bases at J, with 4 bases in the middle. Per germline, CDR1 MNHEY and CDR2 SMNVEV (reference sequence). The CDR3 DNA reads TGTGCCAGCAGTTCGGGTGAAAAACTGTTTTTT. Residues: CASSSGEKLFF.

The chain links TRBV7-2 to TRBJ2-7, with D hard to call. V shed 1 base and J shed 6 bases, with 10 bases lying between them. The CDR3 consists of 13 residues. Looked up from germline, CDR1 is SGHTA and CDR2 is FQGNSA. The CDR3: CASSLVVGIEQYV. In nucleotides, the CDR3 is TGTGCCAGCAGCTTAGTTGTGGGCATCGAGCAGTACGTC.

The V gene is TRBV6-2 or TRBV6-3, the J gene TRBJ2-1, with 9 bases that match TRBD2. Germline values: CDR1 MNHEY, CDR2 SVGEGT. CDR3 size: 20 residues. Trimming took 4 bases from V and 3 from J; bases not matched to a gene: 19. The CDR3 region is CASSFVQLAASSGDYNEQFF. Written as DNA, the CDR3 is TGTGCCAGCAGTTTTGTACAACTAGCAGCTTCTAGCGGGGACTACAATGAGCAGTTCTTC.

CDR3 in DNA: TGTGCCTGGAGTGACAGGGCGAATCAGCCCCAGCATTTT. This sequence encodes CAWSDRANQPQHF. The V gene is TRBV30, the J gene TRBJ1-5, with D possibly TRBD1 on 6 matching bases. Germline V CDR1 and CDR2: GTSNPN, SVGIG (reference sequence). The V end was cut by 1 base, the J end by 4 bases, with 8 bases between. CDR3 length: 13 amino acids.

This chain connects TRBV6-1 to TRBJ1-5, with 10 bases aligning to TRBD1. From germline, CDR1 is MNHNS and CDR2 SASEGT. V shed 3 bases and J 11 bases; nucleotides not matched to a gene: 7. This CDR3 has 14 amino acids. CDR3 coding DNA: TGTGCCAGCAGTGACCGGGACAGGGGTCCTTCCCAGCATTTT. Its translation: CASSDRDRGPSQHF.

The chain carries TRBV6-6 and TRBJ1-3, with D possibly being TRBD1 (6 bases). The germline gives CDR1 MNHNY, CDR2 SVGAGI (reference sequence). This CDR3 has 15 residues. Trimming pared 10 bases from V and 1 base from J, leaving 17 bases between. The CDR3 nucleotides read TGTGCCACACAGGGACGGGCGAATTCTGGAAACACCATATATTTT. It specifies CATQGRANSGNTIYF.

V and J are TRBV6-5 and TRBJ1-2, with D possibly being TRBD1 (5 bases). The CDR3 length is 15 residues. Germline CDR1 MNHEY, CDR2 SVGAGI. With 4 bases removed from V and 2 bases from J, the gap between germline ends came to 14 bases. In DNA, the CDR3 is TGTGCCAGCAGTTTTACTAGGGACGGCAACTATGGCTACACCTTC. Its translation is CASSFTRDGNYGYTF.

Only a few counts were recorded for this clone. The gene calls are TRBV5-1 and TRBJ2-2, with TRBD2 matching over 9 bases. CDR1 is SGHRS, CDR2 YFSETQ, per germline. The junction had 6 bases not matched to a gene; V was cut back by 4 bases and J by 5 bases. This CDR3 contains 15 residues. CDR3 amino acids: CASSPGTSNTGELFF. In DNA form, the CDR3 reads TGCGCCAGCAGCCCCGGGACTAGCAATACCGGGGAGCTGTTTTTT. Filled out from reference TRBV5-1 and TRBJ2-2, the complete variable domain reads KAGVTQTPRYLIKTRGQQVTLSCSPISGHRSVSWYQQTPGQGLQFLFEYFSETQRNKGNFPGRFSGRQFSNSRSEMNVSTLELGDSALYLCASSPGTSNTGELFFGEGSRLTVL.

The gene calls are TRBV7-8 and TRBJ2-2; D is perhaps TRBD2 (5 bases). Trimming removed 1 base from V and 2 bases from J, with 11 bases in between. Germline V gene data show CDR1 as SGHVS and CDR2 as FQNEAQ. The CDR3 is 16 amino acids. The CDR3 region has the DNA TGTGCCAGCAGCTTAGGCGGTACGGGAAACACCGGGGAGCTGTTTTTT. The encoded protein is CASSLGGTGNTGELFF.

The CDR3 nucleotides read TGTGCCAGCAGCTTAGAGTCACAGATGGTGGCTTTCTTT. Translation gives CASSLESQMVAFF. This chain links TRBV7-9 with TRBJ1-1; D unresolved. The CDR3 contains 13 residues. Germline loops: CDR1 SEHNR, CDR2 FQNEAQ (reference sequence). The ends were cut back, 1 base at V and 11 bases at J, with 14 bases in the middle.

The V call is TRBV9, the J call TRBJ2-3; 12 positions agree with TRBD2. The CDR3 runs 16 residues. The germline V gene encodes CDR1 SGDLS and CDR2 YYNGEE. The junction had 7 bases not matched to a gene; V was cut back by 4 bases and J by 4 bases. The CDR3 region has the DNA TGTGCCAGCAGCTTGAGGACTAGCGGGGTCTCAGATACGCAGTATTTT. Amino acid sequence: CASSLRTSGVSDTQYF.

A word on this clone: At one boundary the junction diverges from the germline segment, which might be a read error. The CDR3 region is CASSLGTVGTKAFF. In DNA form, the CDR3 reads TGTGCCAGCAGTCTCGGGACAGTCGGCACTAAAGCTTTCTTT. The V gene is TRBV6-2 or TRBV6-3, the J gene TRBJ1-1; 7 bases fit TRBD1. Germline V gene data show CDR1 as MNHEY and CDR2 as SVGEGT. This CDR3 region has 14 residues.

This chain links TRBV6-4 with TRBJ2-2; perhaps TRBD1 as D (5 bases). The CDR3 is 14 residues long. V lost 2 bases to trimming and J lost 4 bases, with 8 bases between them. Germline V lookup: CDR1 MRHNA, CDR2 SNTAGT. CDR3: CASSDRGVTGELFF. The CDR3 DNA reads TGTGCCAGCAGTGACAGGGGCGTCACCGGGGAGCTGTTTTTT.

The chain carries TRBV19 and TRBJ2-7; perhaps TRBD2 as D (5 bases). Germline V gene lookup returns CDR1 LNHDA and CDR2 SQIVND (reference sequence). This CDR3 comprises 16 residues. The ends were cut back, 4 bases at V and 0 bases at J, with 16 bases in the middle. CDR3 bases: TGTGCCAGTAGTACTCTGCGGGTGGGAGTCTCCTACGAGCAGTACGTC. It encodes CASSTLRVGVSYEQYV.